These 17 T cell receptor beta chains were all obtained from the same sample, sequenced in a study of blood T cells in healthy people across ages. It was with a sample-barcoded 5' primer and a J-beta primer mix that a second PCR of roughly 7 to 12 cycles was run. TCRdb processed the 5' RACE reads anew with MiXCR; each CDR3 protein has one entry. The profile shows roughly 1,500,000 distinct CDR3 sequences, 34% of them singletons. The sample was blood. All receptors come from a woman aged 25 to 39 in good health.

The gene calls are TRBV28 and TRBJ2-7; D possibly corresponds to TRBD1 (8 bases). The germline gives CDR1 MDHEN, CDR2 SYDVKM. Deletions cut 7 bases from V and 3 bases from J, with 19 bases between. The CDR3 contains 15 residues. Here the CDR3 reads CASTQGGDRIYEQYF. The CDR3 nucleotides are TGTGCCAGCACCCAAGGGGGGGACAGGATCTACGAGCAGTACTTC. The full variable domain, completed using reference TRBV28 and TRBJ2-7, is DVKVTQSSRYLVKRTGEKVFLECVQDMDHENMFWYRQDPGLGLRLIYFSYDVKMKEKGDIPEGYSVSREKKERFSLILESASTNQTSMYLCASTQGGDRIYEQYFGPGTRLTVT.

This clonotype was detected a few times. The chain carries TRBV12-3 or TRBV12-4 and TRBJ2-2, with D perhaps matching TRBD1 (6 bases). Trimming removed 2 bases from V and 1 base from J, with 14 bases in between. This CDR3 has 17 amino acids. The CDR3 coding sequence is TGTGCCAGCAGTTTAATTATTGGGGGCTTGAACACCGGGGAGCTGTTTTTT. It is translated as CASSLIIGGLNTGELFF.

The chain employs TRBV27 and TRBJ2-7; TRBD1 aligns across 8 bases. The CDR3 sequence is 16 residues long. CDR1 and CDR2 (germline): MNHEY, SMNVEV (reference sequence). V gave up 6 bases and J gave up 4 bases; unmatched junction bases: 14. This CDR3 reads CASSLRMRQGTYEQYF. The CDR3 nucleotides are TGTGCCAGCAGCCTGAGGATGAGACAGGGGACTTACGAGCAGTACTTC.

This clonotype was counted only a few times. This chain connects TRBV6-2 or TRBV6-3 to TRBJ2-7; the match to TRBD2 covers 7 bases. The CDR3 is 15 amino acids. From germline, CDR1 is MNHEY and CDR2 SVGEGT. J lost 6 bases, V lost 0 bases, and 8 bases had no gene match. For the CDR3, the DNA is TGTGCCAGCAGTTACTCGGCGGCAAGCGGGATCGAGCAGTACTTC. Protein sequence: CASSYSAASGIEQYF.

The V gene is TRBV3-1, the J gene TRBJ2-7; 11 nucleotides align to TRBD1. Germline loops: CDR1 LGHDT, CDR2 YNNKEL (reference sequence). V was pared by 4 bases and J by 5 bases, with 7 bases of the junction left unmatched. The CDR3 sequence is 15 residues long. The CDR3 reads CASSPDRGRPNEQYF. The CDR3 DNA reads as TGTGCCAGCAGCCCGGACAGGGGGCGTCCCAACGAGCAGTACTTC.

This clonotype was counted ten times or more. CDR3 DNA sequence: TGTGCCAGCAGCTCAGACACGGTAGCGGGAGCACAAGAGACCCAGTACTTC. Translated, it gives CASSSDTVAGAQETQYF. The chain uses TRBV7-2 and TRBJ2-5, with 9 bases that match TRBD2. V shed 4 bases, J shed 2 bases, and the junction held 11 bases outside the gene matches. This CDR3 region has 17 residues. Germline V gene data show CDR1 as SGHTA and CDR2 as FQGNSA.

V and J are TRBV7-3 and TRBJ1-6; 8 positions match TRBD1. Germline V lookup: CDR1 SGHTA, CDR2 FQGTGA. J lost 5 bases, V lost 2 bases, and 2 bases had no gene match. The CDR3 contains 15 residues. CDR3 in DNA: TGTGCCAGCAGCTTATCGGACAGGGATAATTCACCCCTCCACTTT. It encodes CASSLSDRDNSPLHF.

About this clonotype: This may come from a read error, since a much larger clone is one base off. The chain joins TRBV7-2 to TRBJ2-5, with D perhaps TRBD1 (6 bases). The CDR3 is 15 residues long. Germline lookup yields CDR1 SGHTA and CDR2 FQGNSA. The CDR3 DNA reads TGTGCCAACAGCTTAGCGCTACAGGGTCGAGAGACCCAGTACTTC. The encoded protein is CANSLALQGRETQYF.

The chain carries TRBV20-1 and TRBJ2-7; 7 bases align to TRBD1. Germline V gene sequence: CDR1 DFQATT, CDR2 SNEGSKA (reference sequence). The CDR3 consists of 11 residues. The V and J ends lost 7 bases and 7 bases, in that order; junction bases with no gene match: 7. The DNA of the CDR3 is TGCAGTGGGGACAGCCTAGGGGAGCAGTACTTC. It codes for CSGDSLGEQYF.

Concerning this clonotype itself: The conserved closing phenylalanine or tryptophan is absent in this CDR3, likely reflecting a read error. This sequence joins TRBV27 and TRBJ2-7; D gene unclear. Looked up from germline, CDR1 is MNHEY and CDR2 is SMNVEV (reference sequence). The CDR3 extends over 13 amino acids. The V end lost 2 bases, the J end lost 4 bases, and 9 bases lay between the germline ends. CDR3 DNA sequence: TGTGCCAGCAGTTTAGGGCCGGAATACGAGCAGTACTTA. Translating gives CASSLGPEYEQYL.

This clonotype was counted only a few times. V usage is TRBV20-1 and J usage is TRBJ2-3, with 7 bases lining up with TRBD2. The CDR3 is 13 amino acids. CDR1 DFQATT and CDR2 SNEGSKA come from the germline V gene (reference sequence). Trimming cost V 3 bases and J 2 bases; bases outside gene matches: 2. CDR3 nucleotide sequence: TGCAGTGCTAGGCGGGGGATCACAGATACGCAGTATTTT. This sequence encodes CSARRGITDTQYF.

This clonotype was observed a few times. The V call is TRBV29-1, the J call TRBJ2-1; 11 bases fit TRBD2. V was clipped by 6 bases and J by 6 bases; unmatched bases: 10. Per germline, CDR1 SQVTM and CDR2 ANQGSEA. CDR3 size: 15 residues. In DNA form, the CDR3 reads TGCAGCGTCCCGGTCGGACTAGCGGGCTGCAATGAGCAGTTCTTC. Protein sequence: CSVPVGLAGCNEQFF.

The sample holds many counts of this clonotype. CDR3 sequence (DNA): TGCAGTGCTAGTGGAACCGGGACTAGCTACAATGAGCAGTTCTTC. As protein: CSASGTGTSYNEQFF. The genes are TRBV20-1 and TRBJ2-1; 8 bases match TRBD2. CDR3 size: 15 residues. Germline lookup yields CDR1 DFQATT and CDR2 SNEGSKA (reference sequence). The V segment lost 3 bases and the J segment 3 bases; nucleotides outside the gene matches: 7.

V gene TRBV5-1 combines with J gene TRBJ1-1; no reliable D call. Deletions cut 4 bases from V and 0 bases from J, with 7 bases between. This CDR3 region has 13 residues. CDR1 and CDR2 from the germline V gene are SGHRS and YFSETQ. CDR3 in DNA: TGCGCCAGCAGCACTTCAGTGAACACTGAAGCTTTCTTT. It codes for CASSTSVNTEAFF. The complete variable domain, with remaining parts taken from reference TRBV5-1 and TRBJ1-1, reads KAGVTQTPRYLIKTRGQQVTLSCSPISGHRSVSWYQQTPGQGLQFLFEYFSETQRNKGNFPGRFSGRQFSNSRSEMNVSTLELGDSALYLCASSTSVNTEAFFGQGTRLTVV.

This clonotype appeared many times. This chain links TRBV5-5 with TRBJ1-1; no firm D call. The CDR3 loop spans 13 amino acids. Germline V CDR1 and CDR2: SGHKS, YYEKEE (reference sequence). The V and J ends lost 2 bases and 0 bases respectively, with 5 bases between them. The CDR3 loop is CASSLNLNTEAFF. CDR3 sequence (DNA): TGTGCCAGCAGCTTAAATCTGAACACTGAAGCTTTCTTT. Drawing the rest from reference TRBV5-5 and TRBJ1-1, the complete variable domain is DAGVTQSPTHLIKTRGQQVTLRCSPISGHKSVSWYQQVLGQGPQFIFQYYEKEERGRGNFPDRFSARQFPNYSSELNVNALLLGDSALYLCASSLNLNTEAFFGQGTRLTVV.

CDR3 loop: CASSRPGTGGDGYTF. The CDR3 nucleotides read TGTGCCAGCAGCCGACCTGGGACAGGGGGGGATGGCTACACCTTC. This chain uses TRBV6-6 with TRBJ1-2, with TRBD1 matching 11 bases. The CDR3 has 15 residues. CDR1 is MNHNY and CDR2 is SVGAGI in the germline V gene (reference sequence). Trimming cost V 6 bases and J 6 bases; bases outside gene matches: 9.

This CDR3 reads CASSIQGDVHGYTF. DNA for the CDR3: TGTGCCAGCAGTATACAGGGGGACGTCCATGGCTACACCTTC. The chain joins TRBV12-3 or TRBV12-4 to TRBJ1-2, with 8 bases that match TRBD1. With V trimmed by 5 bases and J by 6 bases, 8 bases remained unmatched. The CDR3 has 14 amino acids.